This T cell receptor delta chain originates from a study of gamma-delta chains in newborns, infants, children. Regarding this clone: This sample also contains other DNA sequences that code for the same CDR3.

TCRdb repeated clone calling on the reads with CATT. The top ten clones hold 15% to 20% of a sample with about 8,500 delta-chain clones, 3% to 4% of them seen once. Germline-derived CDR1 and CDR2 are GEAIGNYY and EKD. The V segment lost 1 base and the J segment 2 bases; nucleotides outside the gene matches: 5. The CDR3 has 18 amino acids. This rearrangement joins TRDV2 to TRDJ3, with 9 bases aligning to TRDD3. Input material: blood. The sequence was collected from a child who was a newborn, infant or young child, either healthy, febrile or measles-vaccinated (not recorded which). CDR3 coding DNA: TGTGCCTGTGACACTGGGGGATATAATACCTGGGACACCCGACAGATGTTTTTC. Protein: CACDTGGYNTWDTRQMFF.